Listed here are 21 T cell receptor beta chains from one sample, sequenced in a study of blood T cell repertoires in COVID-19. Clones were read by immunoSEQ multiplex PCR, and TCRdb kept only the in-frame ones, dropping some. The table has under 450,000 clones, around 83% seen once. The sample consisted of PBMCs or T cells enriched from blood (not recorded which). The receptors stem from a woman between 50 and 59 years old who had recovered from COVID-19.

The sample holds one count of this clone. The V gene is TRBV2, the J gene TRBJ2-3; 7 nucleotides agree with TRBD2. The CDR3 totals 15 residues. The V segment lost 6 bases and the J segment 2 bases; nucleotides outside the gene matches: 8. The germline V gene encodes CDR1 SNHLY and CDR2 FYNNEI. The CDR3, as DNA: TGTGCCAGCAGCGCTCCCCGGGAGGACACAGATACGCAGTATTTT. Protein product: CASSAPREDTDTQYF. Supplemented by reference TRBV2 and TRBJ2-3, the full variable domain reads EPEVTQTPSHQVTQMGQEVILRCVPISNHLYFYWYRQILGQKVEFLVSFYNNEISEKSEIFDDQFSVERPDGSNFTLKIRSTKLEDSAMYFCASSAPREDTDTQYFGPGTRLTVL.

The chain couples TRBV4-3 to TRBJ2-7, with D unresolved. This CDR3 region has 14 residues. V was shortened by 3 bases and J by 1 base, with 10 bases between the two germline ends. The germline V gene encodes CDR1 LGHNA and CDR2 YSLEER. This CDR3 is CASSQGSLSYEQYF. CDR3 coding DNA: TGCGCCAGCAGCCAGGGCAGCCTTTCCTACGAGCAGTACTTC.

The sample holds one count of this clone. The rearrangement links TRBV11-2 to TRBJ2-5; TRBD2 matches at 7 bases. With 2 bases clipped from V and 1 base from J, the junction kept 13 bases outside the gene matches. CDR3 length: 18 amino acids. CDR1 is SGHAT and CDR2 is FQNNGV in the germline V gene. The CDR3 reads CASSLNGWGGPLQETQYF. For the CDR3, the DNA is TGTGCCAGCAGCTTAAATGGATGGGGGGGACCTCTCCAAGAGACCCAGTACTTC. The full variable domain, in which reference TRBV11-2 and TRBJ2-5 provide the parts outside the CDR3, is EAGVAQSPRYKIIEKRQSVAFWCNPISGHATLYWYQQILGQGPKLLIQFQNNGVVDDSQLPKDRFSAERLKGVDSTLKIQPAKLEDSAVYLCASSLNGWGGPLQETQYFGPGTRLLVL.

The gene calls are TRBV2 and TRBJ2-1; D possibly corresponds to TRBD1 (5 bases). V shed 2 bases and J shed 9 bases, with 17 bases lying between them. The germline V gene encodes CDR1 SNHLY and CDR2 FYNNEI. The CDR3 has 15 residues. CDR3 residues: CASSETQVRAGEQFF. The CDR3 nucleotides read TGTGCCAGCAGTGAAACACAGGTCCGAGCAGGTGAGCAGTTCTTC. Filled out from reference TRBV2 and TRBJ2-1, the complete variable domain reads EPEVTQTPSHQVTQMGQEVILRCVPISNHLYFYWYRQILGQKVEFLVSFYNNEISEKSEIFDDQFSVERPDGSNFTLKIRSTKLEDSAMYFCASSETQVRAGEQFFGPGTRLTVL.

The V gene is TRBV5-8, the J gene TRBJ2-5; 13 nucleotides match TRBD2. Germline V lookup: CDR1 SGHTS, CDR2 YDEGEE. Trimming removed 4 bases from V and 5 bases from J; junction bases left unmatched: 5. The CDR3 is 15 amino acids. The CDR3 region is CASSPGLAGSETQYF. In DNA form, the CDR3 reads TGTGCCAGCAGCCCGGGACTAGCGGGATCCGAGACCCAGTACTTC.

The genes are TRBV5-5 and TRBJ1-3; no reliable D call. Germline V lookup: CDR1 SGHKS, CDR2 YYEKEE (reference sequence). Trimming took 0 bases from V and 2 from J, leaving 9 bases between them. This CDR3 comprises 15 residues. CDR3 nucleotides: TGTGCCAGCAGCTTGGAGCGGAGCGCTGGAAACACCATATATTTT. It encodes CASSLERSAGNTIYF.

Here the CDR3 DNA reads TGTGCCAGCAGCGTAGGGGCAGAAATTTATGGCTACACCTTC. This codes for CASSVGAEIYGYTF. This rearrangement joins TRBV9 to TRBJ1-2; no clear D. The germline V and J ends were trimmed by 0 bases and 5 bases, with 11 bases remaining between them. This CDR3 comprises 14 residues. Germline values: CDR1 SGDLS, CDR2 YYNGEE.

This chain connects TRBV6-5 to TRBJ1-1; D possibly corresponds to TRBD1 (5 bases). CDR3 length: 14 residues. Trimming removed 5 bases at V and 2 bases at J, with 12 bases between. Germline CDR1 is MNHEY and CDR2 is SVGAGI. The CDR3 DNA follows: TGTGCCAGCAGTAGAACAGGATTTAACACTGAAGCTTTCTTT. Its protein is CASSRTGFNTEAFF.

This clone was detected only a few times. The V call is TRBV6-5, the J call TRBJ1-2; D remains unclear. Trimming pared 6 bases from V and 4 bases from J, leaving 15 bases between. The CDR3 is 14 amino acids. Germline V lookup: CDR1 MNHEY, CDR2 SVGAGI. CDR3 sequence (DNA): TGTGCCAGCAGACCACAACAGTCCCTCTATGGCTACACCTTC. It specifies CASRPQQSLYGYTF.

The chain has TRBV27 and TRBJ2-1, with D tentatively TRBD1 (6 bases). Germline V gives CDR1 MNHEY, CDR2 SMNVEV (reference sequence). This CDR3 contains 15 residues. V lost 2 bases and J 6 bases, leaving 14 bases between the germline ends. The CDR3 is CASSLLQGWANEQFF. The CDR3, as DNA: TGTGCCAGCAGTTTACTACAGGGATGGGCCAATGAGCAGTTCTTC.

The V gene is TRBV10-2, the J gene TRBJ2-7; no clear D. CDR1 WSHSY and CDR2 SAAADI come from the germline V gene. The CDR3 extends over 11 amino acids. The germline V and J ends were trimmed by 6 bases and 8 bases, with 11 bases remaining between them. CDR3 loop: CASRAQSQQYF. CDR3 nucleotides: TGCGCCAGCAGAGCGCAGTCGCAGCAGTACTTC.

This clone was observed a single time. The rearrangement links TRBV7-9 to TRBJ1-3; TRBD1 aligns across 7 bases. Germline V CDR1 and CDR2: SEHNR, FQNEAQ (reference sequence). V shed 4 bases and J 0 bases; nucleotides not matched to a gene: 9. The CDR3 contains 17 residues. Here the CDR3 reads CASSSKTGVLSGNTIYF. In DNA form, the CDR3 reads TGTGCCAGCAGCTCTAAAACAGGGGTCCTCTCTGGAAACACCATATATTTT.

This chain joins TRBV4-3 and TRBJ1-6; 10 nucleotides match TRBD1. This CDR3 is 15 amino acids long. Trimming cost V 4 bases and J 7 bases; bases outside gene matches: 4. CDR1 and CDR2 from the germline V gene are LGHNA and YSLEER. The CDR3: CASSPLGQGNSPLHF. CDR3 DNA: TGCGCCAGCAGCCCCCTGGGACAGGGGAATTCACCCCTCCACTTT.

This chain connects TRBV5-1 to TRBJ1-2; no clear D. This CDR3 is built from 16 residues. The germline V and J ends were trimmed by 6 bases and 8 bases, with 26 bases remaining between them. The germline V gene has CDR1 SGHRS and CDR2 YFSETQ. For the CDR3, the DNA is TGCGCCAGCACCCTTAGTGTTCACGGCCCCTCGGAGGGCTACACCTTC. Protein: CASTLSVHGPSEGYTF.

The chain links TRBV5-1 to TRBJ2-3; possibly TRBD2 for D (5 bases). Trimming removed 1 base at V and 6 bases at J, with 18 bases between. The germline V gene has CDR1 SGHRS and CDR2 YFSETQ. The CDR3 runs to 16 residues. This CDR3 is CASSLQPPGGSDTQYF. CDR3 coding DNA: TGCGCCAGCAGCTTGCAGCCCCCCGGCGGGTCGGATACGCAGTATTTT.

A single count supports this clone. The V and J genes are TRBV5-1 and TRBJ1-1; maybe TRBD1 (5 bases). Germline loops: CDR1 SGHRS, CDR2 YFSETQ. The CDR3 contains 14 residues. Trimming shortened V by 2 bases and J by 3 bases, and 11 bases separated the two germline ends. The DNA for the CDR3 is TGCGCCAGCAGCTTCCAGGGCGTGGACACTGAAGCTTTCTTT. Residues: CASSFQGVDTEAFF.

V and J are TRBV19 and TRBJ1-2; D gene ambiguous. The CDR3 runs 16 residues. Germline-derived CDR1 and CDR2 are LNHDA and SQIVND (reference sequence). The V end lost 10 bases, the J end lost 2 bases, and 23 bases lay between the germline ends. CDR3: CATRMVEGGLNYGYTF. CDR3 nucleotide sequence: TGTGCCACCCGAATGGTTGAAGGAGGCTTAAACTATGGCTACACCTTC.

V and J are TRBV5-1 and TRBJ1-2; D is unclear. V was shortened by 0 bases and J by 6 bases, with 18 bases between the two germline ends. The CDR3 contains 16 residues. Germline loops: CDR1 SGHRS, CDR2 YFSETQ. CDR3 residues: CASSLAGGRSVHGYTF. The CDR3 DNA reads TGCGCCAGCAGCTTGGCAGGAGGAAGGAGCGTTCATGGCTACACCTTC.

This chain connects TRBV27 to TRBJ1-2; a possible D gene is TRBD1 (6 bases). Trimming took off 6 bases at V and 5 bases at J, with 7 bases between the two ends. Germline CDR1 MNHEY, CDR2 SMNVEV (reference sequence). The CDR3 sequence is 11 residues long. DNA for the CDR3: TGTGCCAGCAGCACAGGGTATGGCTACACCTTC. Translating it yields CASSTGYGYTF.

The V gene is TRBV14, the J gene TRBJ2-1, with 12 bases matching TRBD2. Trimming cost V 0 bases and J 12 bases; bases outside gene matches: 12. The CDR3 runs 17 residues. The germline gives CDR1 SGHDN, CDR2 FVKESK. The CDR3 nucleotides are TGTGCCAGCAGCCAAGACCTAGGACTAGCGGGACCCTTATCGCAGTTCTTC. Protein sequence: CASSQDLGLAGPLSQFF.

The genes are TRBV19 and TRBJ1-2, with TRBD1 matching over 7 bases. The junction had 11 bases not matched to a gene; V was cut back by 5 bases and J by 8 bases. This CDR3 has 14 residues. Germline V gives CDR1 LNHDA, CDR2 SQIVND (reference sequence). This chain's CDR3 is CASSFQGQTGGYTF. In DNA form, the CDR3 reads TGTGCCAGTAGTTTTCAGGGACAGACGGGGGGCTACACCTTC.